Listed below are T cell receptor beta chains from one sample, sequenced in a study of cytomegalovirus exposure and HLA in healthy donors. Libraries were prepared by immunoSEQ multiplex PCR; TCRdb keeps only in-frame clonotypes and omits some of them. In the table there are 310,000 or so clones, about 90% of which are singletons. Sequencing was carried out using PBMCs. Receptor source: a woman aged 18-29 years in good health and CMV-seronegative. The CDR3 runs from the conserved cysteine through the conserved F or W. D genes are given only for firm matches. For some rows the clone size is stated as once, few or many, or as a class when expanded; others skip it.

v_gene: TRBV11-2; abundance: NA; d_gene: NA; j_gene: TRBJ2-7; CDR3nt: TGTGCCAGCAGCTTAAATGGGGGACAAGCCTACGAGCAGTACTTC; CDR3aa: CASSLNGGQAYEQYF
v_gene: TRBV2; abundance: NA; d_gene: NA; j_gene: TRBJ1-2; CDR3nt: TGTGCCAGCAGTGTTCAGGGTCCGAATGGCTACACCTTC; CDR3aa: CASSVQGPNGYTF
v_gene: TRBV21-1; abundance: NA; d_gene: NA; j_gene: TRBJ2-2; CDR3nt: TGTGCCAGCACGAACAGAGCCAACACCGGGGAGCTGTTTTTT; CDR3aa: CASTNRANTGELFF
v_gene: TRBV15; abundance: NA; d_gene: NA; j_gene: TRBJ1-2; CDR3nt: TGTGCCACCAGTCTAGCCAGCCACTATGGCTACACCTTC; CDR3aa: CATSLASHYGYTF
v_gene: TRBV11-1; abundance: NA; d_gene: TRBD2; j_gene: TRBJ2-1; CDR3nt: TGTGCCAGCAGCATTTCCGGGACTAGCGGGGGGTACAATGAGCAGTTCTTC; CDR3aa: CASSISGTSGGYNEQFF
v_gene: TRBV5-6; abundance: once; d_gene: NA; j_gene: TRBJ1-2; CDR3nt: TGTGCCAGCAGCTTGGCTATTTGGGGCGGGATCTTCAACTATGGCTACACCTTC; CDR3aa: CASSLAIWGGIFNYGYTF
v_gene: TRBV9; abundance: NA; d_gene: TRBD2; j_gene: TRBJ2-7; CDR3nt: TGTGCCAGCTCCAGAGGACTAGCGGGGGCCAGCTCCTACGAGCAGTACTTC; CDR3aa: CASSRGLAGASSYEQYF
v_gene: TRBV5-1; abundance: NA; d_gene: TRBD1; j_gene: TRBJ2-7; CDR3nt: TGCGCCAGCAGCGGCTCGTGGGGACAGGGTCTGAAACCCATCTACGAGCAGTACTTC; CDR3aa: CASSGSWGQGLKPIYEQYF
v_gene: TRBV7-9; abundance: NA; d_gene: NA; j_gene: TRBJ2-3; CDR3nt: TGTTCCAGCAGCTTGTCTTCTGCAGATACGCAGTATTTT; CDR3aa: CSSSLSSADTQYF
v_gene: TRBV5-1; abundance: NA; d_gene: TRBD1; j_gene: TRBJ1-1; CDR3nt: TGCACCAGCAGCTTGGACAGGGGGATGAACACTGAAGCTTTCTTT; CDR3aa: CTSSLDRGMNTEAFF
v_gene: TRBV28; abundance: NA; d_gene: NA; j_gene: TRBJ1-4; CDR3nt: TGTGCCAGCAGTTCGGGGATTTCAGCAATCTTGGAAAAACTGTTTTTT; CDR3aa: CASSSGISAILEKLFF
v_gene: TRBV7-2; abundance: NA; d_gene: TRBD2; j_gene: TRBJ2-1; CDR3nt: TGTGCCAGCAGCTTAGCGGGTAGCGGGGGATCCTACAATGAGCAGTTCTTC; CDR3aa: CASSLAGSGGSYNEQFF
v_gene: TRBV9; abundance: NA; d_gene: TRBD2; j_gene: TRBJ2-3; CDR3nt: TGTGCCAGCAGCGATAGCGGGGGGCACTCTAGCACAGATACGCAGTATTTT; CDR3aa: CASSDSGGHSSTDTQYF
v_gene: TRBV28; abundance: NA; d_gene: NA; j_gene: TRBJ1-2; CDR3nt: TGTGCCAGCAGTACGGCCACAGGGAACTATGGCTACACCTTC; CDR3aa: CASSTATGNYGYTF
v_gene: TRBV7-9; abundance: NA; d_gene: TRBD1; j_gene: TRBJ2-2; CDR3nt: TGTGCCAGCAGCTTAGCAGGCCCAGGGGGCGCCGGGGAGCTGTTTTTT; CDR3aa: CASSLAGPGGAGELFF
v_gene: TRBV2; abundance: NA; d_gene: NA; j_gene: TRBJ2-7; CDR3nt: TGTGCCAGCAGTGAAGCCTCAGGGGTGGGGGAGCAGTACTTC; CDR3aa: CASSEASGVGEQYF
v_gene: TRBV9; abundance: NA; d_gene: NA; j_gene: TRBJ2-7; CDR3nt: TGTGCCAGCAGCGTAGCGGGGGGCCTCGACGAGCAGTACTTC; CDR3aa: CASSVAGGLDEQYF
v_gene: TRBV5-1; abundance: NA; d_gene: TRBD1; j_gene: TRBJ1-4; CDR3nt: TGCGCCAGCAGCTTGACAGGGGCGGATGAAAAACTGTTTTTT; CDR3aa: CASSLTGADEKLFF
v_gene: TRBV7-8; abundance: NA; d_gene: NA; j_gene: TRBJ1-1; CDR3nt: TGTGCCAGCAGCCAGGGGCCATCTGAAGCTTTCTTT; CDR3aa: CASSQGPSEAFF
v_gene: TRBV29-1; abundance: NA; d_gene: NA; j_gene: TRBJ1-1; CDR3nt: TGCAGCTTGGGGGGTGGCGATCAGCGAGACACTGAAGCTTTCTTT; CDR3aa: CSLGGGDQRDTEAFF
v_gene: TRBV18; abundance: NA; d_gene: NA; j_gene: TRBJ1-1; CDR3nt: TGTGCCAGCTCACCACCGACAGGGAACACTGAAGCTTTCTTT; CDR3aa: CASSPPTGNTEAFF
v_gene: TRBV27; abundance: NA; d_gene: NA; j_gene: TRBJ1-5; CDR3nt: TGTGCCAGCAGTTTGCTCCCCGGGCAGCCCCAGCATTTT; CDR3aa: CASSLLPGQPQHF
v_gene: TRBV19; abundance: NA; d_gene: TRBD1; j_gene: TRBJ2-5; CDR3nt: TGTGCCAGTAGTATTACATCAGGGGGCGGGCAAGAGACCCAGTACTTC; CDR3aa: CASSITSGGGQETQYF
v_gene: TRBV2; abundance: NA; d_gene: TRBD1; j_gene: TRBJ2-7; CDR3nt: TGTGCCAGCAACCAACAGGGGTTGTCCTACGAGCAGTACTTC; CDR3aa: CASNQQGLSYEQYF
v_gene: TRBV6-5; abundance: NA; d_gene: NA; j_gene: TRBJ1-2; CDR3nt: TGTGCCAGCAGTTACGACGTAGGGGACTATGGCTACACCTTC; CDR3aa: CASSYDVGDYGYTF
v_gene: TRBV21-1; abundance: NA; d_gene: NA; j_gene: TRBJ1-1; CDR3nt: TGTGCCAGCAGCAAAGCAAAGGGGTCGACTGAAGCTTTCTTT; CDR3aa: CASSKAKGSTEAFF
v_gene: TRBV7-7; abundance: once; d_gene: NA; j_gene: TRBJ2-5; CDR3nt: TGTGCCAGCAGCTTATGGCCAGCGCCCCAAGAGACCCAGTACTTC; CDR3aa: CASSLWPAPQETQYF
v_gene: TRBV18; abundance: NA; d_gene: NA; j_gene: TRBJ2-1; CDR3nt: TGTGCCAGCTCACTCGGGTGGAGCAATGAGCAGTTCTTC; CDR3aa: CASSLGWSNEQFF
v_gene: TRBV7-8; abundance: once; d_gene: TRBD1; j_gene: TRBJ2-5; CDR3nt: TGTGCCAGCAGCCCGCGGGACAGGGGGGGAGAGACCCAGTACTTC; CDR3aa: CASSPRDRGGETQYF
v_gene: TRBV19; abundance: NA; d_gene: TRBD1; j_gene: TRBJ2-2; CDR3nt: TGTGCCAGTAGTACCACGCAGGGGGCGGACGGGGAGCTGTTTTTT; CDR3aa: CASSTTQGADGELFF
v_gene: TRBV5-6; abundance: NA; d_gene: NA; j_gene: TRBJ1-1; CDR3nt: TGTGCCAGCAGCTTGGGCTCAGGGGCTGAAGCTTTCTTT; CDR3aa: CASSLGSGAEAFF
v_gene: TRBV9; abundance: NA; d_gene: TRBD2; j_gene: TRBJ2-7; CDR3nt: TGTGCCAGCAGCGCCCCCGCAGGGACTAGCGGGTCAGCCTACGAGCAGTACTTC; CDR3aa: CASSAPAGTSGSAYEQYF
v_gene: TRBV10-2; abundance: NA; d_gene: TRBD1; j_gene: TRBJ1-5; CDR3nt: TGCGCCAGCAGGGGACAGGGGGAACCCAATCAGCCCCAGCATTTT; CDR3aa: CASRGQGEPNQPQHF
v_gene: TRBV6-5; abundance: NA; d_gene: NA; j_gene: TRBJ2-7; CDR3nt: TGTGCCAGCAGTTACTCCTTCGGGGTCCGCGAGCAGTACTTC; CDR3aa: CASSYSFGVREQYF
v_gene: TRBV2; abundance: NA; d_gene: TRBD1; j_gene: TRBJ1-2; CDR3nt: TGTGCCAGCAGTGCCTTGACAGGGGGTAATCATGGCTACACCTTC; CDR3aa: CASSALTGGNHGYTF
v_gene: TRBV7-9; abundance: NA; d_gene: NA; j_gene: TRBJ2-2; CDR3nt: TGTGCCAGCAGCTTCTCCAGGGAATGGTCAACCGGGGAGCTGTTTTTT; CDR3aa: CASSFSREWSTGELFF
v_gene: TRBV5-1; abundance: once; d_gene: TRBD1; j_gene: TRBJ2-5; CDR3nt: TGCGCCAGCAGCTTGGTCTGGGACAGCCAAGAGACCCAGTACTTC; CDR3aa: CASSLVWDSQETQYF
v_gene: TRBV19; abundance: NA; d_gene: TRBD2; j_gene: TRBJ2-2; CDR3nt: TGTGCCAGCTCGCCACTCGGGAGGGGCACCGGGGAGCTGTTTTTT; CDR3aa: CASSPLGRGTGELFF
v_gene: TRBV5-1; abundance: NA; d_gene: TRBD1; j_gene: TRBJ2-5; CDR3nt: TGCGCCAGCAGCCGGGACAGTCAAGAGACCCAGTACTTC; CDR3aa: CASSRDSQETQYF
v_gene: TRBV30; abundance: once; d_gene: TRBD1; j_gene: TRBJ2-7; CDR3nt: TGTGCCTGGACAGGGGGCTTGGCCTACGAGCAGTACTTC; CDR3aa: CAWTGGLAYEQYF
v_gene: TRBV2; abundance: NA; d_gene: NA; j_gene: TRBJ1-4; CDR3nt: TGTGCCAGCAGTTACACAGCAGAAATTAATGAAAAACTGTTTTTT; CDR3aa: CASSYTAEINEKLFF
v_gene: TRBV6-1; abundance: NA; d_gene: NA; j_gene: TRBJ1-4; CDR3nt: TGTGCCAGCAGTGATTACAGAATTAATGAAAAACTGTTTTTT; CDR3aa: CASSDYRINEKLFF
v_gene: TRBV10-1; abundance: NA; d_gene: TRBD1; j_gene: TRBJ1-2; CDR3nt: TGCGCCAGCAGCCGTCGACAGGGTGGTCAATATGGCTACACCTTC; CDR3aa: CASSRRQGGQYGYTF
v_gene: TRBV30; abundance: NA; d_gene: TRBD2; j_gene: TRBJ2-7; CDR3nt: TGTGCCTGGAGTGTCGGGGGGGCAATTAACGAGCAGTACTTC; CDR3aa: CAWSVGGAINEQYF
v_gene: TRBV19; abundance: few; d_gene: NA; j_gene: TRBJ1-5; CDR3nt: TGTGCCAGCCAAGTTACAGTACAAAATCAGCCCCAGCATTTT; CDR3aa: CASQVTVQNQPQHF
v_gene: TRBV7-4; abundance: NA; d_gene: NA; j_gene: TRBJ1-5; CDR3nt: TGTGCCAGCAGCTTAACCAACCAACTACAGGGCCAAATACTTAGCAATCAGCCCCAGCATTTT; CDR3aa: CASSLTNQLQGQILSNQPQHF
v_gene: TRBV7-3; abundance: NA; d_gene: NA; j_gene: TRBJ2-7; CDR3nt: TGTGCCAGCAGCTTATCAGCGGGCTCCTACGAGCAGTACTTC; CDR3aa: CASSLSAGSYEQYF
v_gene: TRBV29-1; abundance: NA; d_gene: TRBD1; j_gene: TRBJ2-1; CDR3nt: TGCAGCGTTGAAGGGCAGGGGGCCCTTGAGACCCAGTTCTTC; CDR3aa: CSVEGQGALETQFF
v_gene: TRBV19; abundance: NA; d_gene: NA; j_gene: TRBJ1-3; CDR3nt: TGTGCCACCCAGGAGCGGTTAAACACCATATATTTT; CDR3aa: CATQERLNTIYF
v_gene: TRBV2; abundance: few; d_gene: TRBD1; j_gene: TRBJ1-5; CDR3nt: TGTGCCAGCGCAGACAGGGGGTTCGATCAGCCCCAGCATTTT; CDR3aa: CASADRGFDQPQHF
v_gene: TRBV9; abundance: NA; d_gene: TRBD1; j_gene: TRBJ2-2; CDR3nt: TGTGCCAGCAGCGTGTCCCGACAGGGGCTGGGGAACACCGGGGAGCTGTTTTTT; CDR3aa: CASSVSRQGLGNTGELFF
v_gene: TRBV7-6; abundance: NA; d_gene: TRBD2; j_gene: TRBJ2-3; CDR3nt: TGTGCCAGCAGCTTACCCCCGGGAGGGGCTAGCGGGGGAAGTGATACGCAGTATTTT; CDR3aa: CASSLPPGGASGGSDTQYF
v_gene: TRBV2; abundance: NA; d_gene: NA; j_gene: TRBJ1-2; CDR3nt: TGTGCCAGCAGTTCAGGGTTCTATGGCTACACCTTC; CDR3aa: CASSSGFYGYTF
v_gene: TRBV21-1; abundance: NA; d_gene: NA; j_gene: TRBJ1-2; CDR3nt: TGTGCCAGCAGCATAACCGGACAGGTAGTGAATGGCTACACCTTC; CDR3aa: CASSITGQVVNGYTF
v_gene: TRBV29-1; abundance: NA; d_gene: TRBD1; j_gene: TRBJ1-2; CDR3nt: TGCAGCGCCCGACAGGGGGCTTCCTATGGCTACACCTTC; CDR3aa: CSARQGASYGYTF
v_gene: TRBV30; abundance: NA; d_gene: TRBD1; j_gene: TRBJ1-2; CDR3nt: TGTGCCTGGAGTAACGGACAGGGGTGGGATGGCTACACCTTC; CDR3aa: CAWSNGQGWDGYTF
v_gene: TRBV6-4; abundance: NA; d_gene: NA; j_gene: TRBJ2-1; CDR3nt: TGTGCCAGCAGTCGGGGTAATGAGCAGTTCTTC; CDR3aa: CASSRGNEQFF
v_gene: TRBV5-1; abundance: once; d_gene: TRBD1; j_gene: TRBJ2-1; CDR3nt: TGCGCCAGCAGCTCCCTCCGGGACAGGAGGGTCAATGAGCAGTTCTTC; CDR3aa: CASSSLRDRRVNEQFF
v_gene: TRBV19; abundance: once; d_gene: TRBD1; j_gene: TRBJ1-1; CDR3nt: TGTGCCAGTAGTACAGGGGGCCTGGGCACTGAAGCTTTCTTT; CDR3aa: CASSTGGLGTEAFF